The clone carrying this T cell receptor (beta chain) appeared a few times. TCRdb fed the 5' RACE reads into MiXCR, producing one record per CDR3 protein. The sample consists of roughly 86,000 distinct CDR3 sequences, around 15% of them appearing once. These data are taken from a study of T-cell memory formation after mild COVID-19. The CDR3 contains 12 residues. Germline assignment: CDR1 SGDLS and CDR2 YYNGEE. The V gene lost 1 base and the J gene lost 6 bases, with 7 bases spanning the gap. The TCR originated in a man younger than 35 who had mild COVID-19 (a few samples of this study predate the infection). Cell type and time point are not known. The sequencing sample was made of PBMCs or a T cell subset sorted from them (not recorded which). The chain links TRBV9 to TRBJ1-2, with D tentatively TRBD1 (6 bases). CDR3 sequence reads: CASSVRGDGYTF. CDR3 coding DNA: TGTGCCAGCAGCGTAAGGGGGGATGGCTACACCTTC.